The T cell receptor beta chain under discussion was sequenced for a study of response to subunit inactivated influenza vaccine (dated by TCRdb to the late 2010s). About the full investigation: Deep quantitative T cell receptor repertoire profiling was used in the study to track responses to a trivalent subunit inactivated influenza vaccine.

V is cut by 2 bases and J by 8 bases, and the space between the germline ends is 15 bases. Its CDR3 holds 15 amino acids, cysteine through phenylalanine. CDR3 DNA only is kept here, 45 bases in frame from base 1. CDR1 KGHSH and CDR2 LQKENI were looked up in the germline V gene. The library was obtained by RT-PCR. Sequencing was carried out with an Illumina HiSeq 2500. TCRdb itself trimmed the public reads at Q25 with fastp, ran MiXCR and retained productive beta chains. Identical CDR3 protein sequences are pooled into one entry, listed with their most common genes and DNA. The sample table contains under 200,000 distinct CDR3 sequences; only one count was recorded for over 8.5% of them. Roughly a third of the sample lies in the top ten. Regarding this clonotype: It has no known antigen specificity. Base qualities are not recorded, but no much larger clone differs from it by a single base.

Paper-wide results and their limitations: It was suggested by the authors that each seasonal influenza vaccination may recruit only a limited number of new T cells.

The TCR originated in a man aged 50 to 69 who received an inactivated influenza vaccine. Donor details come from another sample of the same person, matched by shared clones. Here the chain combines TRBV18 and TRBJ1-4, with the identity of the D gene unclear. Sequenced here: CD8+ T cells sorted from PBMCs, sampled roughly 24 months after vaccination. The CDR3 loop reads CASSPYLGEREKLFF. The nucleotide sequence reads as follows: TGTGCCAGCTCACCATATTTGGGTGAAAGGGAAAAACTGTTTTTT.